The 6 T cell receptor beta chains below all came from one sample that was sequenced in a study of T cell responses to AZD1222 COVID-19 vaccine. Libraries were prepared by immunoSEQ multiplex PCR; TCRdb keeps only in-frame clonotypes and omits some of them. The data show approximately 89,000 clones, with around 92% seen just once and approximately 5.5% held by the top ten. The sample was peripheral blood, taken on day 0 of AZD1222 vaccination. The receptors were gathered from an adult in good health.

The rearrangement links TRBV9 to TRBJ2-3; 12 nucleotides line up with TRBD2. V lost 0 bases to trimming and J lost 3 bases; unmatched junction nucleotides: 8. Germline CDR1 and CDR2: SGDLS and YYNGEE. The CDR3 sequence is 18 residues long. The CDR3 nucleotides are TGTGCCAGCAGCGTAGGTGCTAGCGGGAGGGCCGGTACAGATACGCAGTATTTT. Translation gives CASSVGASGRAGTDTQYF.

The J gene is TRBJ2-7, the V gene TRBV21-1; TRBD1, the D gene given by the table, was not confirmed from the DNA. TRBV21-1 represents a pseudogene. The CDR3 totals 16 residues. The CDR3 reads CASSRYRGRGPYEQYF. The CDR3 bases are TGTGCCAGCAGCAGGTACAGGGGTAGAGGGCCCTACGAGCAGTACTTC.

The V call is TRBV5-1, the J call TRBJ2-3, with TRBD2 identical over 10 bases. The V gene end was trimmed by 3 bases and the J gene end by 4 bases; junction bases not matched to a gene: 11. This CDR3 has 17 amino acids. Per the germline V gene, CDR1 is SGHRS and CDR2 is YFSETQ. The CDR3 region is CASSSWSASGSSDTQYF. Written as DNA, the CDR3 is TGCGCCAGCAGCTCCTGGTCGGCTAGCGGGAGCTCAGATACGCAGTATTTT.

The rearrangement links TRBV4-2 to TRBJ2-2; D possibly corresponds to TRBD2 (7 bases). Germline V lookup: CDR1 LGHNA, CDR2 YNFKEQ. CDR3 length: 16 residues. With 3 bases removed from V and 2 bases from J, the gap between germline ends came to 13 bases. In DNA form, the CDR3 reads TGTGCCAGCAGCCAGGGGACGGGGGGCAACACCGGGGAGCTGTTTTTT. Amino acids: CASSQGTGGNTGELFF.

This clone was recorded once. The rearrangement joins TRBV14 to TRBJ2-2, with D possibly being TRBD2 (6 bases). V lost 1 base to trimming and J lost 13 bases, with 13 bases between them. CDR3 length equals 13 residues. Per germline, CDR1 SGHDN and CDR2 FVKESK. CDR3 sequence (DNA): TGTGCCAGCAGCCAAGGACGGGCGGGGATGCTGTTTTTT. This sequence encodes CASSQGRAGMLFF.

The gene calls are TRBV6-6 and TRBJ1-6; 9 bases are shared with TRBD1. CDR1 is MNHNY, CDR2 SVGAGI, per germline (reference sequence). V trimming: 5 bases; J trimming: 6 bases; junction bases outside the gene matches: 8. This CDR3 is 16 amino acids long. The CDR3 sequence is CASSKQGAIGNSPLHF. In DNA, the CDR3 is TGTGCCAGCAGTAAACAGGGGGCGATCGGTAATTCACCCCTCCACTTT.